The source of this TCR beta chain is a study of Ad26.COV2.S vaccination and SARS-CoV-2 variants. Sequenced by immunoSEQ multiplex PCR; TCRdb stores in-frame clones only, minus some. This table holds hundreds of thousands of clones, roughly nine tenths found once. Documented treatment: roughly 18 received Ad26.COV2.S at low or high dose, single or two shots; roughly five received placebo; per-sample allocation not given. The investigators took samples on day 63 after the first vaccine or placebo injection. V gave up 0 bases and J gave up 4 bases, with 16 bases separating them. The CDR3 covers 16 residues. Germline CDR1 MNHNS, CDR2 SASEGT. The count of this clone is one.

This TCR derives from a person between 18 and 59 years old who received the Ad26.COV2.S COVID-19 vaccine or a placebo. V and J are TRBV6-1 and TRBJ2-7; D is unresolved. The material was peripheral blood, obtained in a trial of Ad26.COV2.S vaccine versus placebo. In DNA form, the CDR3 reads TGTGCCAGCAGTGAAGCCTTCGACCCAAGTTTATACGAGCAGTACTTC. It specifies CASSEAFDPSLYEQYF.